Following are 10 T cell receptor beta chains from one sample sequenced in a study of T cell responses to AZD1222 COVID-19 vaccine. Some clones are missing from TCRdb's copy, which holds only in-frame ones; the method was immunoSEQ multiplex PCR. Of 150,000 to 200,000 clones listed, 92% are singletons. Sequenced here: peripheral blood, sampled on day 0 of MenACWY control vaccination. The receptor set was obtained from an adult in good health.

This clone was recorded a few times. The chain employs TRBV24-1 and TRBJ1-2; D is undetermined. The length of the CDR3 is 12 residues. Germline CDR1 reads KGHDR; CDR2 reads SFDVKD. V was pared by 7 bases and J by 8 bases, with 13 bases between. The CDR3 reads CATRTASEGYTF. CDR3 nucleotides: TGTGCCACCAGAACAGCTTCGGAGGGCTACACCTTC.

The gene calls are TRBV7-7 and TRBJ2-5, with TRBD2 matching 9 bases. The trim removed 5 bases at V and 5 bases at J, leaving 9 bases unmatched. CDR1 SSHAT and CDR2 FNYEAQ come from the germline V gene (reference sequence). This CDR3 contains 15 residues. CDR3 in amino acids: CASSPTAGGLETQYF. The DNA of the CDR3 is TGTGCCAGCAGCCCAACAGCGGGAGGTTTGGAGACCCAGTACTTC.

The V gene is TRBV7-3, the J gene TRBJ2-1; D not resolved. From germline, CDR1 is SGHTA and CDR2 FQGTGA. Trimming took 1 base from V and 7 from J, leaving 8 bases between them. The length of the CDR3 is 13 residues. CDR3 bases: TGTGCCAGCAGCTTAAGTCGCGGTAATGAGCAGTTCTTC. This sequence encodes CASSLSRGNEQFF.

V gene TRBV7-9 combines with J gene TRBJ1-4, with a weak D call TRBD1 (6 bases). V gave up 5 bases and J gave up 6 bases, with 16 bases separating them. CDR1 and CDR2 from the germline V gene are SEHNR and FQNEAQ (reference sequence). This CDR3 is 15 amino acids long. CDR3 bases: TGTGCCAGCAGCGTACAGGGCCGGCGAGATGAAAAACTGTTTTTT. This codes for CASSVQGRRDEKLFF.

J is TRBJ2-5 and V is TRBV14, with D possibly matching TRBD2 (5 bases). Trimming stripped 4 bases from V and 7 bases from J, with 7 bases between. The CDR3 covers 11 residues. Germline loops: CDR1 SGHDN, CDR2 FVKESK. CDR3 DNA: TGTGCCAGCAGCCGCGCGGGGACCCAGTACTTC. It yields the protein CASSRAGTQYF.

The chain uses TRBV6-5 and TRBJ2-1, with TRBD2 as a possible D gene (5 bases). V lost 3 bases, J lost 0 bases, and 9 bases lay in between. The germline V gene has CDR1 MNHEY and CDR2 SVGAGI. The CDR3 is 15 amino acids. The CDR3 region is CASSYKGSSYNEQFF. CDR3 in DNA: TGTGCCAGCAGTTATAAAGGGAGCTCCTACAATGAGCAGTTCTTC.

The V gene is TRBV19, the J gene TRBJ1-5, with a tentative D call TRBD1 (5 bases). The germline CDR1 and CDR2 sequences are LNHDA and SQIVND (reference sequence). This CDR3 is 13 amino acids long. V lost 8 bases and J lost 5, with 13 bases in between. The CDR3, as DNA: TGTGCCAGTGCTGCGGGACGCGATCAGCCCCAGCATTTT. Translating it yields CASAAGRDQPQHF. Full variable domain (remainder filled in from reference TRBV19 and TRBJ1-5): DGGITQSPKYLFRKEGQNVTLSCEQNLNHDAMYWYRQDPGQGLRLIYYSQIVNDFQKGDIAEGYSVSREKKESFPLTVTSAQKNPTAFYLCASAAGRDQPQHFGDGTRLSIL.

In its sample, this clone was seen a few times. The gene calls are TRBV7-2 and TRBJ1-5; D is uncertain. The CDR3 runs 14 residues. V lost 0 bases to trimming and J lost 4 bases, with 7 bases between them. Germline CDR1 reads SGHTA; CDR2 reads FQGNSA. The CDR3 nucleotides are TGTGCCAGCAGCTTAGCGTATCGAAATCAGCCCCAGCATTTT. This sequence encodes CASSLAYRNQPQHF.

This sequence joins TRBV5-1 and TRBJ1-2; possible D gene TRBD1, 6 bases. Looked up from germline, CDR1 is SGHRS and CDR2 is YFSETQ. V gave up 4 bases and J gave up 2 bases, with 12 bases separating them. There are 14 residues in the CDR3. The CDR3, as DNA: TGCGCCAGCAGCCGAGCCGACAGGAACTATGGCTACACCTTC. Protein: CASSRADRNYGYTF.

This chain connects TRBV7-2 to TRBJ2-7, with D uncertain. V gave up 1 base and J gave up 6 bases, with 10 bases separating them. The germline gives CDR1 SGHTA, CDR2 FQGNSA. The CDR3 consists of 13 residues. The DNA for the CDR3 is TGTGCCAGCAGCTTAGGTCCCGCCCGCGAGCAGTACTTC. Encoded protein: CASSLGPAREQYF.